This TCR beta chain was obtained from a study of shared clonotypes between healthy human individuals. Clones were sequenced by immunoSEQ multiplex PCR, and TCRdb holds only the in-frame ones, with some missing. The sample holds approximately 2.4 million clones, approximately 96% seen once. Germline CDR1 reads MNHNS; CDR2 reads SASEGT. V lost 4 bases and J lost 2, with 13 bases in between. This CDR3 comprises 15 residues. The TCR was taken from a man between 18 and 29 years old in good health. The rearrangement links TRBV6-1 to TRBJ2-3, with D tentatively TRBD1 (5 bases). The sequencing sample was made of naive CD4+ T cells sorted from blood. This sample's subset: CD45RA+ positively selected. The DNA for the CDR3 is TGTGCCAGCAGTGTTAGTGGGGCTAACACAGATACGCAGTATTTT. Translation: CASSVSGANTDTQYF.